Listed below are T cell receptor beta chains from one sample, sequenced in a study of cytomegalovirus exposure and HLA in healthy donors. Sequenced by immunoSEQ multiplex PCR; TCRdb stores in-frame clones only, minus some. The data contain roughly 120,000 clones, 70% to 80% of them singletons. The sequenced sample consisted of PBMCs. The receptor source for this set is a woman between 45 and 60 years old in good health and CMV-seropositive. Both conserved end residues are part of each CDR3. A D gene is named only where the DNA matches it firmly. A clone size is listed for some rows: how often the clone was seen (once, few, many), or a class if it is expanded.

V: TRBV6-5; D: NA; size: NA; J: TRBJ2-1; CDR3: CASSASRRGNEQFF; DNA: TGTGCCAGCTCCGCTAGCAGGAGGGGTAATGAGCAGTTCTTC
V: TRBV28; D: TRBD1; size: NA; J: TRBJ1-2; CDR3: CASREGQALEYGYTF; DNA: TGTGCCAGCAGAGAAGGACAGGCCTTGGAATATGGCTACACCTTC
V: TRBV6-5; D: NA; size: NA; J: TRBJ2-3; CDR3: CASSLFGAGSRDTQYF; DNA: TGTGCCAGCAGTTTGTTTGGAGCGGGTAGCCGAGATACGCAGTATTTT
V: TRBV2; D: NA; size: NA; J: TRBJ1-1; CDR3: CASSEALSSSGTEAFF; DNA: TGTGCCAGCAGTGAAGCGCTTTCGAGTTCCGGCACTGAAGCTTTCTTT
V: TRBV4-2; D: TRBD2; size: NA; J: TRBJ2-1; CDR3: CASSQGYSGGYNEQFF; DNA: TGTGCCAGCAGCCAAGGTTATAGCGGGGGGTACAATGAGCAGTTCTTC
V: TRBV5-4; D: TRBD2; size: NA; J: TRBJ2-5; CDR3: CASSSLSGIGETQYF; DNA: TGTGCCAGCAGCTCCCTTAGCGGGATTGGAGAGACCCAGTACTTC
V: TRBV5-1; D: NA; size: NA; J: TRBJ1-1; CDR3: CASSLGTVGAEAFF; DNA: TGCGCCAGCAGCTTGGGGACAGTAGGGGCCGAAGCTTTCTTT
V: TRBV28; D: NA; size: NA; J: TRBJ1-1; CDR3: CASSPLGGDEAFF; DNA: TGTGCCAGCAGTCCCCTCGGGGGGGATGAAGCTTTCTTT
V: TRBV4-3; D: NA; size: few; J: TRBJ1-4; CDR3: CASSQARMGTNEKLFF; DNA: TGCGCCAGCAGCCAAGCCCGCATGGGCACTAATGAAAAACTGTTTTTT
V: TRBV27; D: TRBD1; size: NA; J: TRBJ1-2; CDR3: CASRKDRFYGYTF; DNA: TGTGCCAGCAGGAAGGACAGGTTCTATGGCTACACCTTC